Below are 25 T cell receptor beta chains sequenced from a single sample in a study of post-analysis software for immune sequencing data. Unique molecular identifiers tagged the TCR beta cDNA libraries. TCRdb re-called the PCR reads through MiXCR, storing one row per CDR3 protein. Among 350,000 to 500,000 distinct CDR3 sequences listed, over 30% were seen once. Whole-study results and caveats: Included in a set of about five TRBV segments more frequent in patients than controls were TRBV5-6, TRBV5-1 and TRBV20-1.

These receptors' antigens are unknown. Sequences were obtained from blood. These receptors all stem from a girl between 2 and 10 years old with multiple sclerosis.

The chain employs TRBV6-5 and TRBJ2-3; TRBD1 or TRBD2 may be the D gene (5 bases each). This CDR3 has 16 amino acids. Germline V lookup: CDR1 MNHEY, CDR2 SVGAGI. Deletions cut 8 bases from V and 3 bases from J, with 21 bases between. The CDR3 DNA is TGTGCCAGCGCCAGGCAACCGGGACCTTCAACAGATACGCAGTATTTT. The encoded protein is CASARQPGPSTDTQYF.

V is TRBV29-1 and J is TRBJ2-7; possibly TRBD1 or TRBD2 for D (5 bases each). The CDR3 sequence is 15 residues long. Trimming stripped 4 bases from V and 0 bases from J, with 16 bases between. The germline V gene has CDR1 SQVTM and CDR2 ANQGSEA. The CDR3 bases are TGCAGCGTTGTCGGGGCGGTAGAAAGCTCCTACGAGCAGTACTTC. This translates into CSVVGAVESSYEQYF.

The chain carries TRBV28 and TRBJ2-7; 15 nucleotides match TRBD2. Trimming took 6 bases from V and 9 from J; bases not matched to a gene: 12. This CDR3 has 16 amino acids. The germline V gene encodes CDR1 MDHEN and CDR2 SYDVKM. The CDR3 DNA is TGTGCCAGCAGCCCTCCCGGGACTAGCGGGGGGTCCGCGCAGTACTTC. Encoded protein: CASSPPGTSGGSAQYF.

Only a few counts were recorded for this clonotype. V and J are TRBV6-1 and TRBJ2-1; TRBD2 agrees at 8 bases. Germline CDR1 reads MNHNS; CDR2 reads SASEGT. The V and J ends lost 4 bases and 0 bases, in that order; junction bases with no gene match: 8. The CDR3 is 17 residues long. DNA of the CDR3: TGTGCCAGCAGTGGCCCTAGCGGGCCGAGCTCCTACAATGAGCAGTTCTTC. Translated: CASSGPSGPSSYNEQFF.

The gene calls are TRBV29-1 and TRBJ2-5; 10 bases are a match to TRBD2. CDR1 is SQVTM and CDR2 is ANQGSEA in the germline V gene. The V and J ends lost 2 bases and 3 bases, in that order; junction bases with no gene match: 0. The length of the CDR3 is 13 residues. The CDR3, as DNA: TGCAGCGTTGAAACTAGCGGGGAAGAGACCCAGTACTTC. Its protein product is CSVETSGEETQYF.

V and J are TRBV12-3 or TRBV12-4 and TRBJ1-1; 8 nucleotides agree with TRBD1. J lost 8 bases, V lost 5 bases, and 13 bases had no gene match. This CDR3 has 15 residues. CDR3 residues: CASSPFDRGRKEAFF. CDR3 DNA sequence: TGTGCCAGCAGTCCCTTCGACAGGGGAAGAAAAGAAGCTTTCTTT.

In its sample, this clonotype was seen a few times. The V call is TRBV6-5, the J call TRBJ1-5, with D tentatively TRBD1 (5 bases). Germline V gives CDR1 MNHEY, CDR2 SVGAGI. The CDR3 extends over 14 amino acids. V dropped 2 bases and J dropped 7 bases, with 12 bases sitting between them. This CDR3 reads CASSYGGGGQPQHF. The CDR3 DNA follows: TGTGCCAGCAGTTACGGGGGTGGCGGCCAGCCCCAGCATTTT.

This clonotype was seen a single time. The chain is built from TRBV28 and TRBJ1-6; no definite D call. Germline V CDR1 and CDR2: MDHEN, SYDVKM. V lost 4 bases and J lost 4, with 11 bases in between. CDR3 size: 15 residues. CDR3 sequence: CASSSIQLYNSPLHF. As DNA, the CDR3 is TGTGCCAGCAGTTCTATACAGTTGTATAATTCACCCCTCCACTTT.

A few counts support this clonotype. The gene calls are TRBV7-9 and TRBJ2-3; 7 nucleotides match TRBD1. The CDR3 runs 17 residues. V gave up 7 bases and J gave up 2 bases; unmatched junction bases: 15. Germline V gene lookup returns CDR1 SEHNR and CDR2 FQNEAQ (reference sequence). The CDR3: CASTSWTPGQPTDTQYF. The DNA for the CDR3 is TGTGCCAGCACCTCCTGGACCCCGGGACAGCCCACAGATACGCAGTATTTT. The full variable domain, its missing parts supplied by reference TRBV7-9 and TRBJ2-3, is DTGVSQNPRHKITKRGQNVTFRCDPISEHNRLYWYRQTLGQGPEFLTYFQNEAQLEKSRLLSDRFSAERPKGSFSTLEIQRTEQGDSAMYLCASTSWTPGQPTDTQYFGPGTRLTVL.

This clonotype was detected a few times. The chain links TRBV9 to TRBJ2-7, with a tentative D call TRBD1 (8 bases). V lost 4 bases, J lost 1 base, and 15 bases lay in between. The CDR3 extends over 15 amino acids. The germline gives CDR1 SGDLS, CDR2 YYNGEE. The CDR3 DNA reads as TGTGCCAGCAGCTCCGGACAGGGACTATCCTACGAGCAGTACTTC. It is translated as CASSSGQGLSYEQYF.

The CDR3 region is CATRGGTGKALYEQYF. Written as DNA, the CDR3 is TGTGCCACCAGGGGGGGAACGGGAAAAGCCCTCTACGAGCAGTACTTC. The chain uses TRBV28 and TRBJ2-7, with D perhaps being TRBD1 or TRBD2 (7 bases each). With 10 bases removed from V and 3 bases from J, the gap between germline ends came to 25 bases. Germline CDR1 reads MDHEN; CDR2 reads SYDVKM. The CDR3 consists of 16 residues. The whole variable domain, remainder taken from reference TRBV28 and TRBJ2-7, is DVKVTQSSRYLVKRTGEKVFLECVQDMDHENMFWYRQDPGLGLRLIYFSYDVKMKEKGDIPEGYSVSREKKERFSLILESASTNQTSMYLCATRGGTGKALYEQYFGPGTRLTVT.

A few counts support this clonotype. The chain employs TRBV12-3 or TRBV12-4 and TRBJ2-1; the D gene could be TRBD1 or TRBD2 (5 bases each). V was shortened by 5 bases and J by 4 bases, with 12 bases between the two germline ends. The CDR3 is made up of 14 amino acids. CDR3 DNA sequence: TGTGCCAGCAGTGATCGGGGCGGGTACAATGAGCAGTTCTTC. It is translated as CASSDRGGYNEQFF.

The rearrangement links TRBV5-1 to TRBJ2-3, with 10 bases identical to TRBD1. J gave up 0 bases and V 5 bases, and 0 bases lay outside the gene matches. The CDR3 length is 14 residues. CDR1 SGHRS and CDR2 YFSETQ come from the germline V gene. The CDR3 sequence is CASRGQGSTDTQYF. As DNA, the CDR3 is TGCGCCAGCAGGGGACAGGGGAGCACAGATACGCAGTATTTT.

The genes are TRBV5-1 and TRBJ2-7; TRBD2 might be the D (5 bases). Germline V gene data show CDR1 as SGHRS and CDR2 as YFSETQ. V was clipped by 6 bases and J by 7 bases, with 8 bases between them. The CDR3 runs 10 residues. The CDR3 coding sequence is TGCGCCAGCAACGAGCGGGAGCAGTACTTC. It translates to CASNEREQYF.

The chain recombines TRBV5-1 with TRBJ2-2; D perhaps matches TRBD2 (6 bases). Trimming took 4 bases from V and 7 from J, leaving 17 bases between them. Per the germline V gene, CDR1 is SGHRS and CDR2 is YFSETQ. The CDR3 extends over 15 amino acids. The CDR3: CASSRIPGEGGELFF. The DNA of the CDR3 is TGCGCCAGCAGCCGGATCCCGGGGGAAGGCGGGGAGCTGTTTTTT.

This rearrangement joins TRBV3-1 to TRBJ2-1, with a tentative D call TRBD2 (6 bases). CDR1 and CDR2 from the germline V gene are LGHDT and YNNKEL (reference sequence). Trimming removed 1 base at V and 0 bases at J, with 16 bases between. This CDR3 spans 18 amino acids. CDR3 nucleotide sequence: TGTGCCAGCAGCCAAGCCTGGACTAAACCTAGCTCCTACAATGAGCAGTTCTTC. Protein sequence: CASSQAWTKPSSYNEQFF.

This clonotype turned up a few times. The gene calls are TRBV24-1 and TRBJ2-7, with D possibly matching TRBD1 (6 bases). Germline V gene data show CDR1 as KGHDR and CDR2 as SFDVKD. V gave up 3 bases and J gave up 6 bases, with 11 bases separating them. The CDR3 has 13 residues. Here the CDR3 DNA reads TGTGCCACCAGTGATCCCGACAGGTCCGAGCAGTACTTC. Residues: CATSDPDRSEQYF.

V and J are TRBV12-3 or TRBV12-4 and TRBJ2-5; D is ambiguous. Trimming pared 3 bases from V and 3 bases from J, leaving 8 bases between. CDR3 size: 13 residues. CDR3 sequence (DNA): TGTGCCAGCAGTTTTGTTCCGGAAGAGACCCAGTACTTC. It encodes CASSFVPEETQYF.

The chain has TRBV5-5 and TRBJ1-2, with TRBD1 as a possible D gene (5 bases). V shed 3 bases and J shed 5 bases, with 20 bases lying between them. Germline CDR1 is SGHKS and CDR2 is YYEKEE (reference sequence). The CDR3 is 16 residues long. CDR3 DNA sequence: TGTGCCAGCAGCTCGTCTGCGGGGGACGGCAAATATGGCTACACCTTC. It yields the protein CASSSSAGDGKYGYTF.

This chain uses TRBV9 with TRBJ2-7, with 7 bases matching TRBD1. Unmatched junction bases numbered 4, after V lost 2 bases and J lost 5 bases. The CDR3 totals 13 residues. CDR1 and CDR2 (germline): SGDLS, YYNGEE. The CDR3 loop reads CASSVTGINEQYF. For the CDR3, the DNA is TGTGCCAGCAGCGTGACAGGGATAAACGAGCAGTACTTC.

The J gene is TRBJ2-5, the V gene TRBV2; D is ambiguous. Per germline, CDR1 SNHLY and CDR2 FYNNEI. The CDR3 runs 14 residues. Between the trimmed V and J ends, which lost 8 bases and 2 bases, there was a span of 15 bases. CDR3 sequence: CASPVGPDQETQYF. For the CDR3, the DNA is TGTGCCAGCCCAGTCGGACCGGATCAAGAGACCCAGTACTTC.

The chain is built from TRBV7-9 and TRBJ2-3; the match to TRBD1 covers 12 bases. This CDR3 comprises 14 residues. After removal of 5 bases from V and 14 bases from J, the junction contained 11 bases not matched to a gene. Germline CDR1 reads SEHNR; CDR2 reads FQNEAQ (reference sequence). This CDR3 reads CASSPGTGGTRMYF. The CDR3 DNA is TGTGCCAGCAGCCCAGGGACAGGGGGCACCCGTATGTATTTT.

The chain couples TRBV12-3 or TRBV12-4 to TRBJ2-1; no reliable D call. V lost 8 bases and J lost 6, with 8 bases in between. The length of the CDR3 is 11 residues. CDR3 protein: CASARTNEQFF. CDR3 DNA sequence: TGTGCCAGCGCCCGAACCAATGAGCAGTTCTTC.

The gene calls are TRBV20-1 and TRBJ1-5; perhaps TRBD1 as D (6 bases). The V gene lost 3 bases and the J gene lost 6 bases, with 15 bases spanning the gap. Germline-derived CDR1 and CDR2 are DFQATT and SNEGSKA (reference sequence). This CDR3 has 14 amino acids. CDR3 in amino acids: CSASFTGLGQPQHF. CDR3 DNA: TGCAGTGCTAGCTTCACAGGGTTGGGTCAGCCCCAGCATTTT.

The CDR3 sequence: CASNPGQVYNEQFF. In DNA form, the CDR3 reads TGTGCCAGTAACCCGGGACAGGTATACAATGAGCAGTTCTTC. V gene TRBV2 combines with J gene TRBJ2-1; TRBD1 matches at 8 bases. V trimming: 9 bases; J trimming: 4 bases; junction bases outside the gene matches: 8. This CDR3 has 14 residues. The germline V gene encodes CDR1 SNHLY and CDR2 FYNNEI.